This T cell receptor beta chain was recorded in a study of technical replicates of blood from a few donors. Assay: immunoSEQ multiplex PCR; the TCRdb copy retains only in-frame clones and omits some. Of roughly 64,000 clones listed, around 88% are singletons. CDR1 and CDR2 (germline): SGHTA, FQGNSA. The CDR3 extends over 15 amino acids. Trimming at V came to 3 bases and at J to 2 bases, leaving 3 bases not matched to a gene. The TCR comes from a human donor in good health. Some clones in this sample may be carry-over from other donors' samples. This chain joins TRBV7-2 and TRBJ2-7; 11 positions agree with TRBD2. The sequencing sample was made of PBMCs. The CDR3 is CASSFSGLAAYEQYF. Here the CDR3 DNA reads TGTGCCAGCAGCTTCTCGGGACTAGCGGCCTACGAGCAGTACTTC.